The 14 T cell receptor beta chains below all came from one sample that was sequenced in a study of blood T cell repertoires in COVID-19. Only in-frame clones appear in the TCRdb table, and some are missing; sequencing was by immunoSEQ multiplex PCR. Here the sample spans around 200,000 clones, over 80% being singletons. The sample comprised PBMCs or T cells enriched from blood (not recorded which). These receptors came from a man younger than 40 who had recovered from COVID-19.

This chain joins TRBV19 and TRBJ1-2; 8 bases are shared with TRBD1. V gave up 6 bases and J gave up 0 bases; unmatched junction bases: 9. CDR1 and CDR2 from the germline V gene are LNHDA and SQIVND (reference sequence). The CDR3 covers 16 residues. DNA of the CDR3: TGTGCCAGTAGCGCCCGGGACAGGACCGCTAACTATGGCTACACCTTC. Translating it yields CASSARDRTANYGYTF.

This clone was picked up one time. This chain connects TRBV10-3 to TRBJ2-7, with D tentatively TRBD1 (6 bases). The V gene lost 0 bases and the J gene lost 5 bases, with 11 bases spanning the gap. This CDR3 is 14 amino acids long. Per germline, CDR1 ENHRY and CDR2 SYGVKD. CDR3 loop: CAISESGGIDEQYF. The CDR3 bases are TGTGCCATCAGTGAGTCAGGGGGTATCGACGAGCAGTACTTC.

This chain joins TRBV3-1 (or the pseudogene TRBV3-2) and TRBJ2-1; a weak D match, TRBD2 (5 bases). Trimming shortened V by 0 bases and J by 0 bases, and 15 bases separated the two germline ends. The CDR3 extends over 18 amino acids. Germline V lookup: CDR1 LGHDT, CDR2 YNNKEL (reference sequence). CDR3 sequence reads: CASSQEGARLSSYNEQFF. The CDR3 nucleotides are TGTGCCAGCAGCCAAGAGGGAGCCCGGCTCAGCTCCTACAATGAGCAGTTCTTC.

This chain uses TRBV4-1 with TRBJ2-6, with D possibly being TRBD2 (5 bases). Between the trimmed V and J ends, which lost 1 base and 0 bases, there was a span of 16 bases. Germline CDR1 reads MGHRA; CDR2 reads YSYEKL. CDR3 length: 19 amino acids. This CDR3 reads CASSQVGKGGPSGANVLTF. The CDR3 coding sequence is TGCGCCAGCAGCCAAGTGGGAAAAGGCGGGCCCTCTGGGGCCAACGTCCTGACTTTC.

V usage is TRBV27 and J usage is TRBJ2-7; 7 bases align to TRBD2. The V and J ends lost 5 bases and 1 base, in that order; junction bases with no gene match: 8. The germline V gene has CDR1 MNHEY and CDR2 SMNVEV (reference sequence). The length of the CDR3 is 15 residues. The CDR3 sequence: CASSLGGAVSYEQYF. The CDR3 DNA is TGTGCCAGCAGTCTGGGAGGGGCGGTATCCTACGAGCAGTACTTC.

The chain joins TRBV7-2 to TRBJ2-4; TRBD2 is a possible D gene (5 bases). Trimming shortened V by 2 bases and J by 7 bases, and 12 bases separated the two germline ends. The V gene's germline CDR1 is SGHTA and CDR2 FQGNSA. There are 14 residues in the CDR3. The CDR3: CASSLRGSRNIQYF. In nucleotides, the CDR3 is TGTGCCAGCAGCTTAAGAGGGTCTAGGAACATTCAGTACTTC.

The genes are TRBV7-8 and TRBJ1-1; 10 bases line up with TRBD1. V gave up 5 bases and J gave up 4 bases; unmatched junction bases: 10. CDR1 is SGHVS, CDR2 FQNEAQ, per germline. This CDR3 has 16 residues. The CDR3 spells CASSLRQGADSTEAFF. Here the CDR3 DNA reads TGTGCCAGCAGCCTACGACAGGGGGCTGATAGCACTGAAGCTTTCTTT.

This chain links TRBV12-3 or TRBV12-4 with TRBJ1-1; 7 positions match TRBD1. CDR3 length: 13 amino acids. V shed 5 bases, J shed 2 bases, and the junction held 2 bases outside the gene matches. The CDR3 loop is CASSRTGNTEAFF. The DNA for the CDR3 is TGTGCCAGCAGTAGGACAGGAAACACTGAAGCTTTCTTT.

The V gene is TRBV9, the J gene TRBJ1-1, with 7 bases fitting TRBD1. With V trimmed by 0 bases and J by 0 bases, 5 bases remained unmatched. From germline, CDR1 is SGDLS and CDR2 YYNGEE. The CDR3 runs to 16 residues. The CDR3 DNA reads TGTGCCAGCAGCGTAGGGGGACAGAATATGAACACTGAAGCTTTCTTT. As protein: CASSVGGQNMNTEAFF.

This clone was seen just once. The V and J genes are TRBV11-2 and TRBJ2-1; 8 positions match TRBD2. This CDR3 comprises 16 residues. The J segment lost 2 bases and the V segment lost 0 bases, leaving 3 bases of the junction unmatched. CDR1 SGHAT and CDR2 FQNNGV come from the germline V gene. DNA of the CDR3: TGTGCCAGCAGCTTAGATGGGCGGGGGGCCTACAATGAGCAGTTCTTC. Protein sequence: CASSLDGRGAYNEQFF.

This chain uses TRBV28 with TRBJ2-3, with TRBD2 matching over 11 bases. CDR1 is MDHEN, CDR2 SYDVKM, per germline. V was clipped by 3 bases and J by 4 bases; unmatched bases: 3. The CDR3 sequence is 15 residues long. The CDR3, as DNA: TGTGCCAGCAGTTTTCTAGCGGGAGGCTCAGATACGCAGTATTTT. Residues: CASSFLAGGSDTQYF.

The gene calls are TRBV5-8 and TRBJ2-3; D not certain. Germline V gene lookup returns CDR1 SGHTS and CDR2 YDEGEE. Trimming pared 7 bases from V and 5 bases from J, leaving 5 bases between. The CDR3 runs 10 residues. CDR3 amino acids: CASYRDTQYF. In DNA form, the CDR3 reads TGTGCCAGCTACAGAGATACGCAGTATTTT.

V gene TRBV4-3 combines with J gene TRBJ2-7; TRBD1 aligns across 8 bases. The V gene's germline CDR1 is LGHNA and CDR2 YSLEER. V was clipped by 10 bases and J by 5 bases; unmatched bases: 13. The CDR3 sequence is 14 residues long. The CDR3 sequence is CANQERGTGHEQYF. CDR3 DNA sequence: TGCGCCAACCAAGAACGGGGGACAGGCCACGAGCAGTACTTC.

J is TRBJ1-4 and V is TRBV7-8, with TRBD1 as a possible D gene (5 bases). CDR1 and CDR2 (germline): SGHVS, FQNEAQ. The CDR3 is 15 amino acids. Trimming removed 8 bases from V and 3 bases from J, with 16 bases in between. For the CDR3, the DNA is TGTGCCAGCTCCCCTCTGGGGGGAGCTAATGAAAAACTGTTTTTT. This encodes CASSPLGGANEKLFF.